Listed below are T cell receptor beta chains from one sample, sequenced in a study of blood T cell repertoires in COVID-19. Libraries were prepared by immunoSEQ multiplex PCR; TCRdb keeps only in-frame clonotypes and omits some of them. The data contain approximately 90,000 clones, approximately 90% of them singletons. What was sequenced was peripheral blood. The receptors come from a man in his 60s with acute or convalescent COVID-19. Each CDR3 is given with its conserved first and last residue. Fields, in order: V gene, D gene, clone size, J gene, CDR3 protein, CDR3 DNA. The D gene is left open where the match is weak. Rows give clone size only sometimes, using once, few, many, or a class for an expanded clone.

TRBV3-1/TRBV3-2	.	few	TRBJ1-2	CASSQGRANYGYTF	TGTGCCAGCAGCCAAGGCAGGGCGAACTATGGCTACACCTTC
TRBV30	.	.	TRBJ2-6	CAWRGTPISNVLTF	TGTGCCTGGAGGGGGACTCCCATCTCCAACGTCCTGACTTTC
TRBV29-1	TRBD1	.	TRBJ2-2	CSGGGAHTGELFF	TGCAGCGGAGGGGGCGCGCACACCGGGGAGCTGTTTTTT
TRBV30	TRBD1	.	TRBJ1-2	CAWTQAGGGYTF	TGTGCCTGGACCCAGGCAGGGGGCGGCTACACCTTC
TRBV19	.	.	TRBJ2-3	CASKTAGGHTDTQYF	TGTGCCAGTAAAACAGCGGGCGGCCACACAGATACGCAGTATTTT
TRBV12-5	TRBD1	.	TRBJ1-1	CASGQPDRGTNTEAFF	TGTGCTAGTGGTCAACCGGACAGGGGGACTAACACTGAAGCTTTCTTT
TRBV30	TRBD1	.	TRBJ1-3	CAWSAGQFSGNTIYF	TGTGCCTGGAGTGCGGGACAGTTCTCTGGAAACACCATATATTTT
TRBV12-3/TRBV12-4	.	.	TRBJ1-3	CALGGSGNTIYF	TGTGCCCTAGGCGGCTCTGGAAACACCATATATTTT
TRBV29-1	.	.	TRBJ1-4	CSVDQGEGGEKLFF	TGCAGCGTTGATCAAGGGGAGGGAGGTGAAAAACTGTTTTTT
TRBV19	.	once	TRBJ2-3	CASRKQGTDTQYF	TGTGCCAGTAGGAAACAGGGCACAGATACGCAGTATTTT
TRBV3-1/TRBV3-2	TRBD2	once	TRBJ2-5	CASSRTTGTSAETQYF	TGTGCCAGCAGCCGAACAACCGGGACTAGCGCAGAGACCCAGTACTTC
TRBV24-1	.	.	TRBJ2-1	CATCKGSGTYNEQFF	TGTGCCACCTGTAAGGGTAGCGGTACCTACAATGAGCAGTTCTTC
TRBV5-1	.	.	TRBJ2-7	CASSFETQTPRSYEQYF	TGCGCCAGCAGCTTTGAGACTCAAACCCCTAGAAGCTACGAGCAGTACTTC
TRBV5-5	.	once	TRBJ1-4	CASSLVPDNEKLFF	TGTGCCAGCAGCTTGGTCCCAGATAATGAAAAACTGTTTTTT
TRBV7-9	.	.	TRBJ1-6	CASSRGSSYNSPLHF	TGTGCCAGCAGCCGAGGGAGCTCCTATAATTCACCCCTCCACTTT
TRBV21-1	.	.	TRBJ1-1	CASSITGILRDTEAFF	TGTGCCAGCAGCATTACAGGTATTTTAAGGGACACTGAAGCTTTCTTT
TRBV5-1	.	.	TRBJ2-7	CASSLTTTYEQYF	TGCGCCAGCAGCTTGACTACTACTTACGAGCAGTACTTC
TRBV7-3	TRBD2	.	TRBJ2-3	CASSASGGRTDTQYF	TGTGCCAGCAGCGCAAGCGGGGGGCGCACAGATACGCAGTATTTT
TRBV4-1	TRBD2	.	TRBJ2-3	CASSQTNLIGLAGEDTQYF	TGCGCCAGCAGCCAAACTAATCTAATCGGACTAGCGGGAGAAGATACGCAGTATTTT
TRBV5-1	.	.	TRBJ1-2	CASSPRGSAGGYTF	TGCGCCAGCAGCCCGAGGGGATCCGCGGGAGGCTACACCTTC
TRBV12-5	.	.	TRBJ2-7	CASAPGFYEQYF	TGTGCTAGTGCCCCAGGTTTCTACGAGCAGTACTTC
TRBV2	.	.	TRBJ2-1	CARSGGGVSGNEQFF	TGTGCCAGGAGTGGGGGCGGGGTATCGGGCAATGAGCAGTTCTTC
TRBV6-5	.	.	TRBJ2-7	CASRGHSGAYEQYF	TGTGCCAGCAGGGGCCATAGCGGAGCCTACGAGCAGTACTTC
TRBV21-1	.	.	TRBJ2-5	CASSSTGPTETQYF	TGTGCCAGCAGCAGTACAGGGCCCACCGAGACCCAGTACTTC
TRBV3-1/TRBV3-2	.	.	TRBJ1-5	CASSPHSNQPQHF	TGTGCCAGCAGCCCCCATTCCAATCAGCCCCAGCATTTT
TRBV5-4	.	.	TRBJ2-7	CASSSNRDEQYF	TGTGCCAGCAGCTCAAACAGGGACGAGCAGTACTTC
TRBV10-2	TRBD1	.	TRBJ1-5	CASSTGGRSNQPQHF	TGCGCCAGCAGTACAGGGGGCAGAAGCAATCAGCCCCAGCATTTT
TRBV11-1	TRBD2	.	TRBJ2-7	CASSFALAGESYEQYF	TGTGCCAGCAGCTTCGCCTTAGCGGGAGAGTCCTACGAGCAGTACTTC
TRBV19	.	.	TRBJ2-2	CASSIEASFGGELFF	TGTGCCAGTAGTATAGAGGCAAGTTTTGGCGGGGAGCTGTTTTTT
TRBV29-1	TRBD2	.	TRBJ2-1	CSVPRTSGVHEQFF	TGCAGCGTTCCTCGGACTAGCGGAGTCCATGAGCAGTTCTTC
TRBV4-2	TRBD2	.	TRBJ2-3	CASSSTSGGLQYF	TGTGCCAGCAGCTCCACTAGCGGGGGCCTTCAGTATTTT
TRBV19	.	.	TRBJ2-5	CASSISGSETQYF	TGTGCCAGTAGTATTTCAGGGTCGGAGACCCAGTACTTC
TRBV27	TRBD1	.	TRBJ2-6	CASSGGTGFSGANVLTF	TGTGCCAGCAGTGGTGGGACAGGGTTCTCTGGGGCCAACGTCCTGACTTTC